This TCR beta chain was retrieved from a study of blood T cell repertoires in COVID-19. Germline V gives CDR1 SGHDT, CDR2 YYEEEE. With 5 bases clipped from V and 1 base from J, the junction kept 5 bases outside the gene matches. The CDR3 is 14 residues long. Source study methods: Nucleated cell counts were estimated from reference gene primer amplification. This table comes from immunoSEQ multiplex PCR, and its TCRdb copy is limited to in-frame clones, with some not included. Clonal size and the V and J genes are those of that table, whereas D and trimming came from the DNA. Of some 330,000 clones listed, under 85% were seen once; the top ten hold around 5.1%. Recruitment covered under 25 US areas and drew participants whose ages spanned roughly 18 to 89 years.

The TCR was taken from a woman between 50 and 59 years old who had recovered from COVID-19. This rearrangement joins TRBV5-6 to TRBJ1-1, with 7 nucleotides matching TRBD1. Material: PBMCs or T cells enriched from blood (not recorded which). CDR3 DNA sequence: TGTGCCAGCAGGTTCGACAGGGCGAACACTGAAGCTTTCTTT. Amino acid sequence: CASRFDRANTEAFF.